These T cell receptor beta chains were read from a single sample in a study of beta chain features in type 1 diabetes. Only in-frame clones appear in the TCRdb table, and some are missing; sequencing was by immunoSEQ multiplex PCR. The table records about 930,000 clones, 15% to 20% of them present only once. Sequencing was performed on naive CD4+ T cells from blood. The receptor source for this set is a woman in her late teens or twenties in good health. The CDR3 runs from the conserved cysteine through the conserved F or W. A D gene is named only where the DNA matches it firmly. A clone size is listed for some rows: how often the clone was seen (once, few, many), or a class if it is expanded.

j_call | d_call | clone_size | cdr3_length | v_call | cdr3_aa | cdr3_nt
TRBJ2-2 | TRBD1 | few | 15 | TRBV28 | CASSTGTGNTGELFF | TGTGCCAGCAGTACCGGGACAGGGAACACCGGGGAGCTGTTTTTT
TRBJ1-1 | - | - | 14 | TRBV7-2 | CASSLARENTEAFF | TGTGCCAGCAGCTTAGCCCGGGAGAACACTGAAGCTTTCTTT
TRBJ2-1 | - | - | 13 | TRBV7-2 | CASSLKRNNEQFF | TGTGCCAGCAGCTTAAAGCGGAACAATGAGCAGTTCTTC
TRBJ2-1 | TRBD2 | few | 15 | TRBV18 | CASSLALAGYNEQFF | TGTGCCAGCTCACTGGCACTAGCGGGATACAATGAGCAGTTCTTC
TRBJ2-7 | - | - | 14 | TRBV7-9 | CASSHTGTGNEQYF | TGTGCCAGCAGCCATACAGGAACCGGGAACGAGCAGTACTTC
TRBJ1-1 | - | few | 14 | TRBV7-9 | CASSAGRMNTEAFF | TGTGCCAGCAGCGCGGGACGGATGAACACTGAAGCTTTCTTT
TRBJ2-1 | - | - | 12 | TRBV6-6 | CASSVGGNEQFF | TGTGCCAGCAGTGTGGGGGGTAATGAGCAGTTCTTC
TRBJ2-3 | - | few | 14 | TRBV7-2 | CASSLARNTDTQYF | TGTGCCAGCAGCTTAGCGAGAAACACAGATACGCAGTATTTT
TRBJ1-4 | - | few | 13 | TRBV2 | CASSWQGDEKLFF | TGTGCCAGCAGTTGGCAGGGCGATGAAAAACTGTTTTTT
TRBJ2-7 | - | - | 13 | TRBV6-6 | CASTLSASYEQYF | TGTGCCAGCACACTTAGCGCATCCTACGAGCAGTACTTC
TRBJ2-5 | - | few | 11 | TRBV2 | CASRVLGTQYF | TGTGCCAGCAGGGTGCTCGGGACCCAGTACTTC
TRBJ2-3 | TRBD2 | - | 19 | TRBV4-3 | CASSQGGLAGGHGTDTQYF | TGCGCCAGCAGCCAAGGAGGACTAGCGGGAGGCCACGGCACAGATACGCAGTATTTT
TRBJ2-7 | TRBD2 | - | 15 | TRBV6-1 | CASSPHSGGSYEQYF | TGTGCCAGCAGTCCCCACAGCGGGGGCTCCTACGAGCAGTACTTC